This TCR beta chain comes out of a study of blood T cell repertoires in COVID-19. Seattle enrolled patients during active infection and tracked them longitudinally. Germline CDR1 is SNHLY and CDR2 is FYNNEI. Trimming stripped 6 bases from V and 0 bases from J, with 20 bases between. CDR3 length equals 18 residues. Authors' analysis steps: By means of reference gene primer amplification, nucleated cell counts were estimated. Sequenced by immunoSEQ multiplex PCR; TCRdb stores in-frame clones only, minus some. The D gene and trimming were derived from the DNA, and the V and J assignments and clone size from that table. The sample holds approximately 90,000 clones, approximately 91% seen once.

This TCR was recovered from a man in his 60s with COVID-19, enrolled during active disease. Sequenced: peripheral blood. This sequence joins TRBV2 and TRBJ1-4; unclear D gene. In nucleotides, the CDR3 is TGTGCCAGCAGAGCTCCCGTGAGACGGACTACAACTAATGAAAAACTGTTTTTT. Protein: CASRAPVRRTTTNEKLFF.